A single sample is the source of the 22 T cell receptor beta chains below, sequenced in a study of beta chain features in type 1 diabetes. Since all of the isolated RNA was reverse transcribed, expressed TCRB transcripts were what got sequenced. Here immunoSEQ multiplex PCR was the method, and the copy in TCRdb shows in-frame clones only, minus some. The sample contains approximately 250,000 clones, roughly 25% of which appear only once. Study results and limitations: In all four CD4+ subsets, TCRB CDR3 length was significantly, moderately reduced in type 1 diabetes.

Their antigen targets remain unknown. Sequenced: naive CD4+ T cells from blood. The receptors derive from a young woman with type 1 diabetes.

This clone was counted a few times. This chain joins TRBV6-5 and TRBJ2-7; 9 positions agree with TRBD1. V lost 0 bases to trimming and J lost 5 bases; unmatched junction nucleotides: 5. This CDR3 region has 15 residues. From germline, CDR1 is MNHEY and CDR2 SVGAGI. The CDR3 DNA reads TGTGCCAGCAGTTACTCGGGACAGGGAAACCACGAGCAGTACTTC. Protein product: CASSYSGQGNHEQYF.

V is TRBV7-9 and J is TRBJ2-7; 8 bases match TRBD1. Germline V gives CDR1 SEHNR, CDR2 FQNEAQ (reference sequence). J was trimmed by 4 bases and V by 0 bases; bases with no gene match: 2. The CDR3 extends over 14 amino acids. As DNA, the CDR3 is TGTGCCAGCAGCTTAGCGACAGGGGTGTACGAGCAGTACTTC. It specifies CASSLATGVYEQYF.

The chain's CDR3 is CSVLLTGSSEKLFF. CDR3 sequence (DNA): TGCAGCGTTCTTCTAACAGGGTCGAGTGAAAAACTGTTTTTT. The chain couples TRBV29-1 to TRBJ1-4, with D perhaps matching TRBD1 (6 bases). Germline CDR1 SQVTM, CDR2 ANQGSEA. The CDR3 extends over 14 amino acids. V was cut by 5 bases and J by 7 bases, with 17 bases left in between.

The J gene is TRBJ1-1, the V gene TRBV30, with TRBD1 identical over 7 bases. Germline V CDR1 and CDR2: GTSNPN, SVGIG (reference sequence). The CDR3 consists of 13 residues. V shed 5 bases and J 4 bases; nucleotides not matched to a gene: 7. CDR3 nucleotides: TGTGCCTGGTTGACAGGGATTGCCACTGAAGCTTTCTTT. Translating it yields CAWLTGIATEAFF.

This chain joins TRBV27 and TRBJ1-1; D call uncertain. CDR1 and CDR2 from the germline V gene are MNHEY and SMNVEV (reference sequence). V was trimmed by 3 bases and J by 1 base, leaving 6 bases between them. The CDR3 contains 13 residues. CDR3 protein: CASSFGENTEAFF. The CDR3 nucleotides are TGTGCCAGCAGTTTCGGGGAGAACACTGAAGCTTTCTTT.

This clone appeared a single time. The chain recombines TRBV4-1 with TRBJ1-5; 9 bases match TRBD1. After removal of 5 bases from V and 6 bases from J, the junction contained 17 bases not matched to a gene. Germline CDR1 reads MGHRA; CDR2 reads YSYEKL. This CDR3 region has 18 residues. The CDR3 nucleotides are TGCGCCAGCAGCAAATACCGGGACAGGGTGAATTCGGTTCAGCCCCAGCATTTT. It specifies CASSKYRDRVNSVQPQHF.

The DNA for the CDR3 is TGCGCCAGCAGTGGGAGTAACAGGGGGCCTAATGAGCAGTTCTTC. Amino acid sequence: CASSGSNRGPNEQFF. The chain couples TRBV10-2 to TRBJ2-1, with TRBD1 identical over 9 bases. This CDR3 contains 15 residues. Germline CDR1 WSHSY, CDR2 SAAADI. Trimming at V came to 4 bases and at J to 7 bases, leaving 8 bases not matched to a gene.

The chain has TRBV5-1 and TRBJ2-1; 9 bases are shared with TRBD1. This CDR3 has 15 amino acids. Germline V gene data show CDR1 as SGHRS and CDR2 as YFSETQ. J lost 8 bases, V lost 0 bases, and 6 bases had no gene match. CDR3 sequence reads: CASSLAGQGWDEQFF. The CDR3 DNA is TGCGCCAGCAGCTTGGCGGGACAGGGTTGGGATGAGCAGTTCTTC.

The chain links TRBV6-5 to TRBJ2-6, with a weak D call TRBD2 (5 bases). Germline V gene data show CDR1 as MNHEY and CDR2 as SVGAGI. There are 15 residues in the CDR3. V gave up 6 bases and J gave up 1 base, with 10 bases separating them. DNA of the CDR3: TGTGCCAGCAGCCCACCGGGGTCTGGGGCCAACGTCCTGACTTTC. Its protein is CASSPPGSGANVLTF.

The V gene is TRBV28, the J gene TRBJ2-5; 12 bases map to TRBD1. J gave up 6 bases and V 5 bases, and 13 bases lay outside the gene matches. The CDR3 covers 17 residues. Germline assignment: CDR1 MDHEN and CDR2 SYDVKM. Here the CDR3 reads CASSPLGQGASSKTQYF. In DNA form, the CDR3 reads TGTGCCAGCAGTCCCTTGGGACAGGGGGCTTCATCGAAGACCCAGTACTTC.

The V call is TRBV30, the J call TRBJ2-1, with D perhaps matching TRBD2 (5 bases). Germline V gives CDR1 GTSNPN, CDR2 SVGIG (reference sequence). CDR3 length: 13 amino acids. The CDR3 bases are TGTGCGGTGGATTCGGGGTCGTACAATGAGCAGTTCTTC. Protein: CAVDSGSYNEQFF.

J is TRBJ2-1 and V is TRBV13; D is possibly TRBD1 (6 bases). Germline V CDR1 and CDR2: PRHDT, FYEKMQ (reference sequence). The V gene lost 5 bases and the J gene lost 0 bases, with 14 bases spanning the gap. The CDR3 runs to 16 residues. CDR3 nucleotide sequence: TGTGCCAGCAGCACGACAGGCAGGGCCTCCTACAATGAGCAGTTCTTC. Translated: CASSTTGRASYNEQFF.

This clone occurred a few times. V usage is TRBV28 and J usage is TRBJ2-3; TRBD1 agrees at 8 bases. The CDR3 has 15 amino acids. Trimming cost V 5 bases and J 14 bases; bases outside gene matches: 18. The V gene's germline CDR1 is MDHEN and CDR2 SYDVKM. CDR3 DNA sequence: TGTGCCAGCAGTACATCGACAGGGGTCGTAGACAAAAGGTATTTT. Its translation is CASSTSTGVVDKRYF.

This clone has just a few counts. The V gene is TRBV5-4, the J gene TRBJ2-7, with 7 bases fitting TRBD2. The length of the CDR3 is 15 residues. Germline V gene sequence: CDR1 SGHNT, CDR2 YYREEE (reference sequence). V lost 3 bases to trimming and J lost 0 bases; unmatched junction nucleotides: 6. CDR3 in amino acids: CASSSSSGYSYEQYF. For the CDR3, the DNA is TGTGCCAGCAGCTCCTCTAGCGGTTACTCCTACGAGCAGTACTTC.

The chain has TRBV30 and TRBJ2-7; maybe TRBD2 (6 bases). The CDR3 consists of 13 residues. V was clipped by 2 bases and J by 4 bases, with 12 bases between them. Germline V gene lookup returns CDR1 GTSNPN and CDR2 SVGIG (reference sequence). CDR3 bases: TGTGCCTGGAGTAGGGGACTGCCTTACGAGCAGTACTTC. Its translation is CAWSRGLPYEQYF. The variable domain in full, completed from reference TRBV30 and TRBJ2-7, reads SQTIHQWPATLVQPVGSPLSLECTVEGTSNPNLYWYRQAAGRGLQLLFYSVGIGQISSEVPQNLSASRPQDRQFILSSKKLLLSDSGFYLCAWSRGLPYEQYFGPGTRLTVT.

This clone was counted a few times. This chain connects TRBV7-2 to TRBJ1-1; 8 bases map to TRBD1. The CDR3 spans 16 residues. Germline values: CDR1 SGHTA, CDR2 FQGNSA. Trimming cost V 5 bases and J 1 base; bases outside gene matches: 9. The CDR3 DNA is TGTGCCAGCAGCCCAACACGACAGGGGAGGAACACTGAAGCTTTCTTT. Amino acid sequence: CASSPTRQGRNTEAFF. The full variable domain, in which reference TRBV7-2 and TRBJ1-1 provide the parts outside the CDR3, is GAGVSQSPSNKVTEKGKDVELRCDPISGHTALYWYRQSLGQGLEFLIYFQGNSAPDKSGLPSDRFSAERTGGSVSTLTIQRTQQEDSAVYLCASSPTRQGRNTEAFFGQGTRLTVV.

This clone has a handful of counts. V gene TRBV7-9 combines with J gene TRBJ2-7; possibly TRBD1 for D (6 bases). This CDR3 comprises 15 residues. Germline V gene sequence: CDR1 SEHNR, CDR2 FQNEAQ (reference sequence). V dropped 3 bases and J dropped 2 bases, with 14 bases sitting between them. The DNA for the CDR3 is TGTGCCAGCAGCTTTTCGGCAGGGGTTACCTACGAGCAGTACTTC. Translation: CASSFSAGVTYEQYF.

This clone has just a few counts. The chain couples TRBV6-6 to TRBJ1-5; 12 bases are shared with TRBD1. Germline trimming cut 10 bases from V and 0 bases from J; bases unmatched to any gene: 7. The CDR3 contains 16 residues. Germline V lookup: CDR1 MNHNY, CDR2 SVGAGI (reference sequence). The CDR3 region is CAIGGTGGYSNQPQHF. CDR3 sequence (DNA): TGTGCCATTGGGGGGACAGGGGGCTATAGCAATCAGCCCCAGCATTTT.

This clone was picked up a small number of times. Different DNA sequences within this sample yield the same CDR3. The chain uses TRBV5-1 and TRBJ2-5, with 7 bases identical to TRBD1. CDR3 length: 15 amino acids. The V gene's germline CDR1 is SGHRS and CDR2 YFSETQ. Trimming removed 0 bases from V and 3 bases from J; junction bases left unmatched: 5. Written as DNA, the CDR3 is TGCGCCAGCAGCTTGGCCGGGACAGCCGAAGAGACCCAGTACTTC. Its translation is CASSLAGTAEETQYF. Based on the CDR3 plus reference TRBV5-1 and TRBJ2-5, the full variable domain is KAGVTQTPRYLIKTRGQQVTLSCSPISGHRSVSWYQQTPGQGLQFLFEYFSETQRNKGNFPGRFSGRQFSNSRSEMNVSTLELGDSALYLCASSLAGTAEETQYFGPGTRLLVL.

The chain has TRBV5-1 and TRBJ1-1; 11 bases agree with TRBD1. V was pared by 2 bases and J by 4 bases, with 1 base of the junction left unmatched. The CDR3 has 14 residues. CDR1 and CDR2 (germline): SGHRS, YFSETQ. CDR3 amino acids: CASSFGTGGTEAFF. CDR3 sequence (DNA): TGCGCCAGCAGCTTCGGGACAGGGGGCACTGAAGCTTTCTTT.

This sequence joins TRBV25-1 and TRBJ2-1; 11 positions agree with TRBD2. The CDR3 totals 16 residues. Germline V lookup: CDR1 MGHDK, CDR2 SYGVNS. After removal of 5 bases from V and 2 bases from J, the junction contained 5 bases not matched to a gene. CDR3 in DNA: TGTGCCAGCAGTCCTAGCGGGAGGTCCCCCTACAATGAGCAGTTCTTC. It specifies CASSPSGRSPYNEQFF.

The V gene is TRBV28, the J gene TRBJ2-1; TRBD2 matches 7 bases. V shed 3 bases, J shed 6 bases, and the junction held 8 bases outside the gene matches. Per germline, CDR1 MDHEN and CDR2 SYDVKM. The CDR3 totals 15 residues. As DNA, the CDR3 is TGTGCCAGCAGTTTTAATGCGGGAGCTGGCAATGAGCAGTTCTTC. This sequence encodes CASSFNAGAGNEQFF.